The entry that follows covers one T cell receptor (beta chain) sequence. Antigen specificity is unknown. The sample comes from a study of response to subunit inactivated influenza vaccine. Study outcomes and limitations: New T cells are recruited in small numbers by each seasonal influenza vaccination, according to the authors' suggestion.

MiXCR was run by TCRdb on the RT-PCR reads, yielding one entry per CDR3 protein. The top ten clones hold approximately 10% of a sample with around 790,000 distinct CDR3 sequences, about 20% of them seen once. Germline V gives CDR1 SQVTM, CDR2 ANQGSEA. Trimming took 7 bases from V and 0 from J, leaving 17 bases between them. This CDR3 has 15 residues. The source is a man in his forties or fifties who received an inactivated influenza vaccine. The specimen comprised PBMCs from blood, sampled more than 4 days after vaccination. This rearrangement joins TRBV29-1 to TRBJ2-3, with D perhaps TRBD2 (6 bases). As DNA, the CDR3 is TGCAGCGCCCCAGTGGGACTTACTAGCACAGATACGCAGTATTTT. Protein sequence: CSAPVGLTSTDTQYF.